The sequence of this T cell receptor (beta chain) was determined in a study of T cell repertoires in cytomegalovirus infection. Study as a whole: Recently identified HLA-C-restricted and well-studied HLA-B-restricted CMV epitopes were used. CMV infection together with matching HLA type was indicated by public TCR beta signatures. Study observations and caveats: Ex vivo responses were dominated by HLA-C-restricted CMV-specific TCR beta clonotypes. CMV carriers with the relevant HLA were identified by cumulative public TCR beta family frequency.

MiXCR, run by TCRdb on the reads, gives a single entry per CDR3 protein. The table includes 28,000 or so distinct CDR3 sequences, around 19% detected once. Between the trimmed V and J ends, which lost 2 bases and 4 bases, there was a span of 6 bases. Germline V gene data show CDR1 as MDHEN and CDR2 as SYDVKM. The CDR3 is 13 amino acids. Note on this clonotype: Its antigen is unknown.

This chain joins TRBV28 and TRBJ1-5; no definite D call. The receptor comes from a human donor in good health (CMV status not recorded). Some clones in this sample may be carry-over from other donors' samples. The sequenced sample was CD8+ T cells from cultured PBMCs, obtained from culture after CMV antigen stimulation. The CDR3 nucleotides read TGTGCCAGCAGTTTACACCGAAATCAGCCCCAGCATTTT. Translation gives CASSLHRNQPQHF.